This T cell receptor beta chain is from a study of T cell responses to AZD1222 COVID-19 vaccine. In germline, CDR1 is MDHEN, CDR2 SYDVKM. The V gene lost 6 bases and the J gene lost 4 bases, with 15 bases spanning the gap. The CDR3 runs 15 residues. Clones were read by immunoSEQ multiplex PCR, and TCRdb kept only the in-frame ones, dropping some. This repertoire shows roughly 140,000 clones, 85% to 95% found once; its top ten account for 1.3%. The receptor comes from an adult in good health. The specimen comprised peripheral blood, sampled on day 0 of AZD1222 vaccination. The chain links TRBV28 to TRBJ2-2; D possibly matches TRBD1 or TRBD2 (5 bases each). CDR3 loop: CASSTGTAGTGELFF. The CDR3 nucleotides are TGTGCCAGCAGCACCGGGACGGCTGGCACCGGGGAGCTGTTTTTT.